Sequencing of this T cell receptor (beta chain) was carried out in a study of blood T cells in healthy people across ages. Then a second PCR, running roughly 7 to 11 cycles, was carried out with a sample-barcoded 5' primer and a J-beta primer mix. MiXCR, applied by TCRdb to the 5' RACE reads, yields one record per CDR3 protein. The sample lists under 1,100,000 distinct CDR3 sequences, roughly 24% occurring once. From germline, CDR1 is SQVTM and CDR2 ANQGSEA. The length of the CDR3 is 13 residues. Roughly 9 milliliters of peripheral blood were drawn from each donor. The sample also formed part of further work on T cells of mothers and their children. From that second work: Each mother yielded more than 9.5 million TCR beta CDR3 reads. Each child yielded around 2.9 million reads.

The chain carries TRBV29-1 and TRBJ2-5; D may correspond to TRBD1 or TRBD2 (7 bases each). The J call could be wrong; TRBJ2-1 is a better fit for the DNA end. Sequenced: blood. The source of this sequence is a girl aged 2 to 10 in good health. CDR3 bases: TGCAGCGTTAGGAGACAGGGAGGGAATGAGCAGTTCTTC. Translation gives CSVRRQGGNEQFF.